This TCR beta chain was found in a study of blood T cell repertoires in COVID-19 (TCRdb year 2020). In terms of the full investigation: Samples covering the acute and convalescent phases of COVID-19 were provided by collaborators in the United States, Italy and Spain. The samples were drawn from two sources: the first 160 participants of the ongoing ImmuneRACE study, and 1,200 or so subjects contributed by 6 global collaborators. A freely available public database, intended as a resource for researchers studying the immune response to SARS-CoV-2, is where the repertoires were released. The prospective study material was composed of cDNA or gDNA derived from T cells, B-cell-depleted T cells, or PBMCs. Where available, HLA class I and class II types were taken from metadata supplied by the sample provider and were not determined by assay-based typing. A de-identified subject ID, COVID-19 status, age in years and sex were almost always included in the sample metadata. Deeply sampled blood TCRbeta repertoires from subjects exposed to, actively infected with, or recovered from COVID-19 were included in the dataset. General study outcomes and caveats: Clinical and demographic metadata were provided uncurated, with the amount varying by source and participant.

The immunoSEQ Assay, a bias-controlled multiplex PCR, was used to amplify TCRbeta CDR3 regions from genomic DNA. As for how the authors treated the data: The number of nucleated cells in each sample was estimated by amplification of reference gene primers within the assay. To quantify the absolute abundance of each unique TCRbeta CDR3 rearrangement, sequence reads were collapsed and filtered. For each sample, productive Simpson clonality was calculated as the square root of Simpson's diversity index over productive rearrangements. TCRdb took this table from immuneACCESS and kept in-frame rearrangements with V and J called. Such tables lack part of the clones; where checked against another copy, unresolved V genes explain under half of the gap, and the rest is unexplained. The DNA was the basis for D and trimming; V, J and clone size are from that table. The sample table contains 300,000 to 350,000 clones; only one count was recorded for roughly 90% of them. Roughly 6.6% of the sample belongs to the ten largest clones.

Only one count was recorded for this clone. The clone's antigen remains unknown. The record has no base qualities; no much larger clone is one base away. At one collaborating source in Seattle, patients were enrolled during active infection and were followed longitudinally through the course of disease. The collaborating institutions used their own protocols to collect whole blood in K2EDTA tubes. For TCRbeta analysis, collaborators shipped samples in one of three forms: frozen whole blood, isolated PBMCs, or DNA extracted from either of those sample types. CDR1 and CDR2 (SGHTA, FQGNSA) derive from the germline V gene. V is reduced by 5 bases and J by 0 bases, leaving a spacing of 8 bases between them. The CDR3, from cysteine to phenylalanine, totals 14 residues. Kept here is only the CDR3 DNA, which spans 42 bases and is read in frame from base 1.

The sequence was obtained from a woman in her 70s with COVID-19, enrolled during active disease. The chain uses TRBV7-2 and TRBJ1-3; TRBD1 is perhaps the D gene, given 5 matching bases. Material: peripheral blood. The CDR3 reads CASSAGRSGNTIYF. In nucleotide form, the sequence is TGTGCCAGCAGCGCGGGACGCTCTGGAAACACCATATATTTT.